This T cell receptor (beta chain) was recorded in a study of CD4 T cells in relation to SARS-CoV-2 and coronaviruses (dated by TCRdb to about 2021). The study in broad terms: In the ViraFEST assay, PBMCs were cultured with antigen for roughly 11 days, after which TCR beta CDR3s were sequenced to identify antigen-specific clonal expansions. An HIV-1 Nef peptide pool or a no-peptide culture served as the negative reference condition. Using patient-derived lymphoblastoid cell lines, the shared crossreactive spike epitopes were mapped to their HLA restriction. Memory CD4+ T cell crossreactivity between SARS-CoV-2 and common cold coronavirus spike proteins was assessed at the TCR clonotype level in the study. The Adaptive Biotechnologies TCR-sequencing kit was used for samples from three pre-COVID donors and for the naive versus memory experiments, whereas the other data were Illumina-based. A different, Illumina-based TCR-beta assay was used to sequence expansion assays from other donors in the study. What the study reported, not specific to this receptor: Crossreactive clones showed significantly weaker SARS-CoV-2-driven expansion than monoreactive clones, consistent with antigenic imprinting. Because no donor provided both pre-pandemic and post-infection samples, tracing the source of pre-existing responses was limited. Crossreactivity analysis was centred on spike protein, so crossreactivity against other viral proteins was not assessed. In approximately 60% of donors, memory CD4+ clonotypes turned up that crossrecognized SARS-CoV-2 and at least one common cold coronavirus spike. Small numbers of patients and of tested TCRs were a limitation of the study.

This clone was observed a single time. Its antigen is not yet known. Per-base qualities were not stored, and no clone one base away is much larger. CD4+ T cells from unexposed donors were collected before the COVID-19 pandemic (2011-2018). After approximately eleven days of culture, CD4+ T cells were isolated with the EasySep CD4+ T cell isolation kit. As cell numbers permitted, CD4+ T cells from unexposed donors were tested for reactivity to SARS-CoV-2 S and N and to four common cold coronavirus spike pools. Around 1.8 million PBMCs per well were cultured in IMDM with approximately 5% human AB serum and about 10 IU/ml IL-2. Half of the culture medium was replaced with fresh IL-2-containing medium on days 3 and 7. In general, triplicate replicate wells were used for every peptide culture condition. The leukapheresis product used for the unexposed donors was purchased from a commercial source. Ficoll-Paque PLUS gradient centrifugation was used to isolate PBMCs from either whole blood or leukapheresis product. PBMCs were either used fresh in the expansion assay or cryopreserved at -140 degrees C. The QIAamp Micro DNA Kit was used to extract genomic DNA from the CD4+ T cells.

The CDR3, from cysteine to phenylalanine, totals 18 residues. Only the CDR3 DNA stays, 54 bases, in frame from base 1. From a lookup of the germline V gene, CDR1 and CDR2 are KGHSH and LQKENI. Between the V and J ends, shortened by 1 base and 0 bases respectively, the junction contains 13 bases. Libraries were constructed by the immunoSEQ multiplex PCR assay. In the authors' own workflow: During preprocessing, nonproductive sequences were discarded, as were any CDR3s that did not begin with C, did not end with F or W, or were shorter than 7 amino acids. The MANAFEST web app was used to call antigen-specific clonotypes on the basis of expansion compared with the reference and with other culture wells. A clone was considered positive if significant expansion relative to the reference culture was observed in 2 of 3 replicate wells at an FDR below 0.05. Positive clones also required significant expansion versus all other tandem wells and an odds ratio above 5. CDR3 homology was quantified as pairwise Levenshtein distance, calculated with the stringdist R package after three terminal residues were trimmed from each end. Sourced from immuneACCESS, this table was stored by TCRdb with only in-frame sequences that have V and J called. A share of the clones is absent; for the studies checked, an unresolved V gene accounts for under half, and the remainder has no known explanation. The V and J calls and clone size were taken over from that table, and D and trimming were inferred from the DNA. For this sample there are about 23,000 clones; 76% appear just once. Clones ranked in the top ten supply 29% of the sample.

The chain is assembled from TRBV18 and TRBJ2-6, with the D call perhaps TRBD1 or TRBD2, as 5 bases match in each case. Sequencing was performed on CD4+ T cells from PBMCs, cultured in vitro. The clonotype originates from a human donor in good health. In nucleotide form, the sequence is TGTGCCAGCTCACCACGGGGGACGGGAAGCTCTGGGGCCAACGTCCTGACTTTC. Translated, it reads CASSPRGTGSSGANVLTF.